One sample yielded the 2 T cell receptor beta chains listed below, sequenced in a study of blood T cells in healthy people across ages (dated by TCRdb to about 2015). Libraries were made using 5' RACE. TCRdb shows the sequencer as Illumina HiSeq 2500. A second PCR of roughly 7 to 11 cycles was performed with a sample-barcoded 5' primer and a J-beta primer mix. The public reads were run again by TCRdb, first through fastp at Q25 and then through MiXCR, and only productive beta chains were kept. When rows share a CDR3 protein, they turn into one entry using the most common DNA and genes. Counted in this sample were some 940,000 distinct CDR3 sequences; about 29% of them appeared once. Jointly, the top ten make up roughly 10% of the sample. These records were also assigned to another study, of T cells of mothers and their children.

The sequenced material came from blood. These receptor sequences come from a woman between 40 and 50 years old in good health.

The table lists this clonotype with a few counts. The CDR3 DNA follows: TGTGCCAGCAATCCCTCAGGGTTAGGGCAGCCCCAGCATTTT. Protein: CASNPSGLGQPQHF. The chain employs TRBV12-3 or TRBV12-4 and TRBJ1-5; D possibly corresponds to TRBD1 (5 bases). Trimming left V 7 bases short and J 7 bases short, with 17 bases between. The CDR3 covers 14 residues.

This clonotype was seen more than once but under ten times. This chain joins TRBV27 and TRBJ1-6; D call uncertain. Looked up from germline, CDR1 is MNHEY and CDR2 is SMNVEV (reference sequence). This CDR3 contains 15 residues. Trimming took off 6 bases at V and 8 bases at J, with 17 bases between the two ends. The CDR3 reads CASSQIVPGDSPLHF. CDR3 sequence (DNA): TGTGCCAGCAGCCAAATCGTTCCGGGAGATTCACCCCTCCACTTT.